Sequencing of this T cell receptor beta chain was carried out in a study of a mutant IDH1 vaccine in newly diagnosed glioma (dated by TCRdb to the early 2020s). General notes on the study: Vaccination started 4-6 weeks after radiotherapy alone, or was given together with temozolomide cycles in the groups whose treatment included chemotherapy. Peripheral blood was collected at six visits: V03 (baseline), V05, V07, V10, V12 and V13. Of the 30 to 35 patients who were treated, about 62% were male and 37.5% were female, and the mean age was around 41 years. Longitudinal TCRB deep sequencing was done for some 26 treated patients, wherever samples were available for exploratory analyses. Before enrollment, patients had received standard therapy of radiotherapy alone, temozolomide alone, or radiochemotherapy with temozolomide; most received the combination. Visit V12 was the week-35 safety follow-up and visit V13 was the week-47 end of study.

As to this clone: This clone's antigen is unknown. Base qualities were left out, and no much larger clone turns up one base away.

General findings and caveats noted by the study authors: Immune responses induced by the vaccine were seen in roughly 95% of patients across multiple MHC alleles. PBMC samples for TCRB deep sequencing were selected based on availability. The authors noted that analyses of patient blood samples could not be reproduced because of sample limitations. Pseudoprogression seemed to be unrelated to changes in the top peripheral T cell clonotypes found by TCRB sequencing.

Library construction relied on the immunoSEQ multiplex PCR assay. The hsTCRB Kit was used according to the manufacturer's protocol to amplify rearranged TCR beta chain sequences. An Illumina MiSeq was used to sequence the TCRB libraries. Processing in the source paper ran as follows. The proprietary platform of the kit vendor was used for demultiplexing, trimming and gene mapping. TCRdb provides this immuneACCESS table in a form limited to in-frame rearrangements. Some clones are lacking; in checked studies, under half of them reflect an unresolved V gene, and why the rest are absent is not known. The V and J calls and the clone size are those of that table, but D and trimming were determined from the DNA. This sample is represented by tens of thousands of clones; roughly 74% of them were singletons. The ten largest clones represent roughly 4.7% of the sample. The sample's time point label is to be understood as: week 35, safety follow-up. Every vaccine dose consisted of 300 ug of a 20-mer mutant IDH1 peptide in Montanide, administered subcutaneously together with topical imiquimod. Across visits V03 through V10, patients got a total of eight vaccinations, given in weeks 1, 3, 5, 7, 11, 15, 19 and 23. The donors had newly diagnosed IDH1-mutant astrocytomas of WHO grade 3 or 4 that showed loss of nuclear ATRX. The samples were drawn from NOA16, a multicentre, single-arm, open-label phase I trial in Germany that tested a mutant IDH1 peptide vaccine in humans for the first time. Genomic DNA for TCRB sequencing was isolated from EDTA blood with the DNeasy Blood and Tissue Kit.

The CDR1 and CDR2 encoded by the germline V gene are SNHLY and FYNNEI. V is shortened by 3 bases, J by 1 base, and the region joining them spans 8 bases. Spanning cysteine to phenylalanine, the CDR3 consists of 14 amino acids. Kept here is only the CDR3 DNA, which spans 42 bases and is read in frame from base 1. This receptor was taken from a man in his forties or fifties with glioma. The chain is encoded by TRBV2 joined to TRBJ2-3; the D gene identity is not certain. Here the sequenced sample was PBMCs, taken from a glioma patient whose treatment included an IDH1 peptide vaccine. In nucleotides, the sequence is TGTGCCAGCAGTGACCCCCCGCGCACAGATACGCAGTATTTT. This translates into CASSDPPRTDTQYF.